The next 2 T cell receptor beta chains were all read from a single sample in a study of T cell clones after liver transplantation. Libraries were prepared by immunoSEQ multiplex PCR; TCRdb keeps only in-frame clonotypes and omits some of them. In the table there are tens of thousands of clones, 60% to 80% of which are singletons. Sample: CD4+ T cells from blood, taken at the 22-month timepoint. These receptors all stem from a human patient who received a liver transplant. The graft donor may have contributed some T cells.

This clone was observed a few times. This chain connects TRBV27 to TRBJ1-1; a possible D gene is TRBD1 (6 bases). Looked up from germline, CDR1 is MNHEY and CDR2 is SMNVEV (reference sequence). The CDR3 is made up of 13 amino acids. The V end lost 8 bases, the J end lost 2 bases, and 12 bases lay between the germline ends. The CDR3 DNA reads TGTGCCAGCGTGGGGGCGTTAAACACTGAAGCTTTCTTT. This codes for CASVGALNTEAFF.

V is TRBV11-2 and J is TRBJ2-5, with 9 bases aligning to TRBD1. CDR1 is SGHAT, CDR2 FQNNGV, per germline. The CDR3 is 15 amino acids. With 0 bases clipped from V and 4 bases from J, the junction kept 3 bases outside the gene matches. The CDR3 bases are TGTGCCAGCAGCTTAGATGGGGGACAGGGAGAGACCCAGTACTTC. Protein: CASSLDGGQGETQYF.